This TCR beta chain was documented in a study of T-cell memory formation after mild COVID-19. In the study overall: Clustering of TCRs was largely donor specific.

A few counts support this clonotype. What it binds is unknown. The V end lost 3 bases, the J end lost 5 bases, and 14 bases lay between the germline ends. Germline CDR1 reads SGHTA; CDR2 reads FQGNSA. The CDR3 consists of 15 residues. The study's findings and limits: Unconfirmed was the SARS-CoV-2 specificity of second-wave clones that peaked on day 37. Some responding clones appeared in pre-infection memory, suggesting cross-reactive memory joined.

TCRdb itself ran the 5' RACE reads through MiXCR, one entry per CDR3 protein. Here the sample spans over 120,000 distinct CDR3 sequences, about 6.1% being singletons. This clonotype was obtained from an adult woman who had mild COVID-19 (a few samples of this study predate the infection). Cell type and time point are not known. The V gene is TRBV7-2, the J gene TRBJ1-5; possible D gene TRBD1, 5 bases. Source material: PBMCs or a T cell subset sorted from them (not recorded which). CDR3: CASSFQSLTDQPQHF. CDR3 bases: TGTGCCAGCAGCTTCCAGTCTCTGACAGATCAGCCCCAGCATTTT.